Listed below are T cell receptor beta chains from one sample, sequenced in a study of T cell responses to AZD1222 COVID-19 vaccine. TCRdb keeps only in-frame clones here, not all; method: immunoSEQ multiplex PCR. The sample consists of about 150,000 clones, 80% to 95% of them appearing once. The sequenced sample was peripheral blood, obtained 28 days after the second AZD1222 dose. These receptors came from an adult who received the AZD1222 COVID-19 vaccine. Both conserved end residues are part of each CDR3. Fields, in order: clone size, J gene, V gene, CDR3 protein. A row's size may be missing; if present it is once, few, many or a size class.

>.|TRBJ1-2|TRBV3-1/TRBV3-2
CASSLNTYGYTF
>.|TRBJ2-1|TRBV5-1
CASSLGLLAGGLDEQFF
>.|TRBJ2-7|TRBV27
CASSFLDRVGSGEQYF
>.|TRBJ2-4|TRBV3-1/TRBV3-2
CASSQVQNIQYF
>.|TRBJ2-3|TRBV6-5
CASSPRGELTDTQYF
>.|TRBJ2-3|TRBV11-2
CASSLDSNTDTQYF
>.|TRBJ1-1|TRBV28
CASSLPRLRAEAFF
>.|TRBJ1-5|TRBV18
CASSPRRDDQPQHF
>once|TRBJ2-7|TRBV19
CASKGVGPFTSYEQYF
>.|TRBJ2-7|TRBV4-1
CASSQGGGQARGSYEQYF
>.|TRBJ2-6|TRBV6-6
CASSPRDRGSGANVLTF
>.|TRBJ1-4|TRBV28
CASSPYFGDRGYTTNEKLFF
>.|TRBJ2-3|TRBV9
CASSSQAGGLNTQYF
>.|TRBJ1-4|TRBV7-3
CASSPGGVGEKLFF